These 22 T cell receptor beta chains were sequenced from one sample in a study of blood T cell repertoires in COVID-19. Generated by immunoSEQ multiplex PCR, the TCRdb table keeps only in-frame clones and is missing some. The data show roughly 200,000 clones, more than 80% seen once. Input material: PBMCs or T cells enriched from blood (not recorded which). These receptors all come from a woman aged 40 to 55 with acute COVID-19.

V and J are TRBV6-6 and TRBJ1-2, with TRBD1 identical over 8 bases. Trimming took 2 bases from V and 2 from J; bases not matched to a gene: 4. This CDR3 contains 15 residues. Germline assignment: CDR1 MNHNY and CDR2 SVGAGI (reference sequence). The CDR3: CASSYLQGGNYGYTF. The DNA of the CDR3 is TGTGCCAGCAGTTACCTACAGGGGGGAAACTATGGCTACACCTTC.

Regarding this clone: The same CDR3 is also encoded by other DNA sequences in this sample. V gene TRBV6-5 combines with J gene TRBJ2-7, with 8 bases identical to TRBD1. Germline V gene data show CDR1 as MNHEY and CDR2 as SVGAGI. The CDR3 extends over 13 amino acids. V was pared by 3 bases and J by 4 bases, with 2 bases of the junction left unmatched. The CDR3 DNA sequence: TGTGCCAGCAGTTATCGGGACAGGTACGAGCAGTACTTC. Translation: CASSYRDRYEQYF.

J is TRBJ2-3 and V is TRBV4-2; D is uncertain. V was trimmed by 1 base and J by 4 bases, leaving 12 bases between them. Germline CDR1 LGHNA, CDR2 YNFKEQ. The CDR3 sequence is 15 residues long. CDR3 in amino acids: CASSQANSSPDTQYF. The CDR3 DNA follows: TGTGCCAGCAGCCAAGCTAACAGCAGTCCAGATACGCAGTATTTT.

The CDR3 is CASSESLGGTEAFF. The CDR3 DNA reads TGTGCCAGCAGTGAATCTTTAGGGGGTACTGAAGCTTTCTTT. The gene calls are TRBV2 and TRBJ1-1, with D possibly matching TRBD1 (6 bases). CDR1 SNHLY and CDR2 FYNNEI come from the germline V gene. The CDR3 is 14 residues long. V lost 2 bases and J 5 bases, leaving 12 bases between the germline ends.

This chain links TRBV4-2 with TRBJ1-1; D possibly corresponds to TRBD1 (6 bases). From germline, CDR1 is LGHNA and CDR2 YNFKEQ. This CDR3 is 16 amino acids long. Trimming took off 4 bases at V and 5 bases at J, with 20 bases between the two ends. CDR3 nucleotides: TGTGCCAGCAGCCTTCGCGGGGGCGGAGGTCGAACTGAAGCTTTCTTT. Translated, it gives CASSLRGGGGRTEAFF.

This clone was counted a few times. The chain employs TRBV25-1 and TRBJ2-1, with D perhaps matching TRBD2 (6 bases). Germline-derived CDR1 and CDR2 are MGHDK and SYGVNS. The CDR3 consists of 15 residues. V was pared by 5 bases and J by 3 bases, with 14 bases between. As DNA, the CDR3 is TGTGCCAGCAGTCGGGGAGGAGCCAACTACAATGAGCAGTTCTTC. This translates into CASSRGGANYNEQFF.

The gene calls are TRBV2 and TRBJ1-5; no firm D call. Germline V gene lookup returns CDR1 SNHLY and CDR2 FYNNEI. The CDR3 loop spans 13 amino acids. Between the trimmed V and J ends, which lost 3 bases and 2 bases, there was a span of 5 bases. The CDR3 DNA reads as TGTGCCAGCAGTGACACAGGCAATCAGCCCCAGCATTTT. This encodes CASSDTGNQPQHF. The full variable domain, its missing parts supplied by reference TRBV2 and TRBJ1-5, is EPEVTQTPSHQVTQMGQEVILRCVPISNHLYFYWYRQILGQKVEFLVSFYNNEISEKSEIFDDQFSVERPDGSNFTLKIRSTKLEDSAMYFCASSDTGNQPQHFGDGTRLSIL.

The genes are TRBV4-1 and TRBJ1-2; D is unresolved. The CDR3 runs 15 residues. The germline V gene has CDR1 MGHRA and CDR2 YSYEKL. V lost 0 bases to trimming and J lost 4 bases, with 12 bases between them. CDR3 sequence: CASSQDRILSYGYTF. The DNA for the CDR3 is TGCGCCAGCAGCCAAGATCGTATTCTCAGCTATGGCTACACCTTC.

The genes are TRBV24-1 and TRBJ1-5, with 9 bases identical to TRBD1. CDR1 KGHDR and CDR2 SFDVKD come from the germline V gene. The CDR3 is 18 residues long. Trimming took 4 bases from V and 2 from J; bases not matched to a gene: 11. Here the CDR3 DNA reads TGTGCCACCAGTGACCCCAAAAACAGGGGGCATGGCAATCAGCCCCAGCATTTT. Its translation is CATSDPKNRGHGNQPQHF.

J is TRBJ1-6 and V is TRBV9; D not certain. The V and J ends lost 4 bases and 8 bases respectively, with 16 bases between them. The CDR3 covers 15 residues. CDR1 is SGDLS, CDR2 YYNGEE, per germline. CDR3 amino acids: CASSTGEATDSPLHF. DNA for the CDR3: TGTGCCAGCAGCACCGGGGAAGCGACCGATTCACCCCTCCACTTT.

The chain uses TRBV7-9 and TRBJ1-5; D remains ambiguous. V dropped 0 bases and J dropped 4 bases, with 19 bases sitting between them. Germline V gene lookup returns CDR1 SEHNR and CDR2 FQNEAQ (reference sequence). The CDR3 has 18 residues. CDR3 nucleotides: TGTGCCAGCAGCTTAGCGGACTCCCTTAGGGCTCTTAATCAGCCCCAGCATTTT. This sequence encodes CASSLADSLRALNQPQHF.

This chain connects TRBV7-2 to TRBJ1-2, with 7 bases matching TRBD1. Germline lookup yields CDR1 SGHTA and CDR2 FQGNSA. V gave up 4 bases and J gave up 5 bases; unmatched junction bases: 7. The CDR3 consists of 14 residues. For the CDR3, the DNA is TGTGCCAGCAGCTCGTCCCTGACAGGGTATGGCTACACCTTC. It codes for CASSSSLTGYGYTF. Full variable domain (outside the CDR3, taken from reference TRBV7-2 and TRBJ1-2): GAGVSQSPSNKVTEKGKDVELRCDPISGHTALYWYRQSLGQGLEFLIYFQGNSAPDKSGLPSDRFSAERTGGSVSTLTIQRTQQEDSAVYLCASSSSLTGYGYTFGSGTRLTVV.

In its sample, this clone was seen once. The chain combines TRBV7-6 with TRBJ1-3; D gene ambiguous. The CDR3 totals 15 residues. Germline lookup yields CDR1 SGHVS and CDR2 FNYEAQ. V dropped 4 bases and J dropped 2 bases, with 12 bases sitting between them. CDR3 nucleotide sequence: TGTGCCAGCAGCTCCCGAGTCGGGGCTGGAAACACCATATATTTT. This sequence encodes CASSSRVGAGNTIYF.

This rearrangement joins TRBV9 to TRBJ2-7; weak D call: TRBD1 (7 bases). Trimming shortened V by 3 bases and J by 0 bases, and 10 bases separated the two germline ends. The germline gives CDR1 SGDLS, CDR2 YYNGEE. This CDR3 contains 14 residues. The CDR3: CASSAGGFSYEQYF. In nucleotides, the CDR3 is TGTGCCAGCAGCGCAGGGGGGTTCTCCTACGAGCAGTACTTC.

The chain employs TRBV19 and TRBJ1-1; D is ambiguous. V was clipped by 6 bases and J by 0 bases, with 17 bases between them. Germline V CDR1 and CDR2: LNHDA, SQIVND (reference sequence). The CDR3 length is 16 residues. Written as DNA, the CDR3 is TGTGCCAGTAGCCCGTCCCGGAGGGTCATGAACACTGAAGCTTTCTTT. Translation: CASSPSRRVMNTEAFF.

In regard to this clone: This CDR3 is also generated by other DNA sequences in the sample. This chain joins TRBV19 and TRBJ1-5; D is perhaps TRBD1 (6 bases). Deletions cut 3 bases from V and 0 bases from J, with 6 bases between. CDR3 length: 14 residues. Germline values: CDR1 LNHDA, CDR2 SQIVND (reference sequence). CDR3 coding DNA: TGTGCCAGTAGTATCAGGGGTAGCAATCAGCCCCAGCATTTT. Amino acid sequence: CASSIRGSNQPQHF.

The chain recombines TRBV11-1 with TRBJ1-2; D is ambiguous. Germline V gene sequence: CDR1 SGHAT, CDR2 FQDESV (reference sequence). Between the trimmed V and J ends, which lost 5 bases and 8 bases, there was a span of 15 bases. The CDR3 totals 13 residues. Here the CDR3 DNA reads TGTGCCAGCAGCCAACTCGGGTTTTCCGGCTACACCTTC. Protein: CASSQLGFSGYTF.

The V and J genes are TRBV2 and TRBJ1-2; 7 positions agree with TRBD1. This CDR3 has 14 amino acids. V shed 8 bases, J shed 4 bases, and the junction held 10 bases outside the gene matches. CDR1 and CDR2 (germline): SNHLY, FYNNEI. The CDR3 DNA reads TGTGCCAGCCTGGGCCTCCGGGACAGCTATGGCTACACCTTC. Translated: CASLGLRDSYGYTF.

V and J are TRBV9 and TRBJ2-2, with D perhaps matching TRBD1 (5 bases). The germline V gene has CDR1 SGDLS and CDR2 YYNGEE. Trimming shortened V by 6 bases and J by 2 bases, and 8 bases separated the two germline ends. This CDR3 contains 13 residues. This CDR3 is CASMGRNTGELFF. For the CDR3, the DNA is TGTGCCAGCATGGGGCGTAACACCGGGGAGCTGTTTTTT.

This clone was counted only a few times. The chain recombines TRBV7-9 with TRBJ2-7; 9 positions match TRBD1. V shed 5 bases and J 4 bases; nucleotides not matched to a gene: 9. Germline loops: CDR1 SEHNR, CDR2 FQNEAQ (reference sequence). The length of the CDR3 is 15 residues. CDR3 loop: CASSRRGTGPYEQYV. The CDR3 region has the DNA TGTGCCAGCAGCCGCAGGGGGACAGGGCCGTACGAGCAGTACGTC.

V and J are TRBV27 and TRBJ1-2, with 7 bases aligning to TRBD1. Germline assignment: CDR1 MNHEY and CDR2 SMNVEV (reference sequence). This CDR3 comprises 14 residues. The J segment lost 4 bases and the V segment lost 5 bases, leaving 7 bases of the junction unmatched. In nucleotides, the CDR3 is TGTGCCAGCAGTGGAACGGGACAGTTCTATGGCTACACCTTC. Its protein is CASSGTGQFYGYTF.

The chain has TRBV6-2 or TRBV6-3 and TRBJ1-1, with TRBD1 matching 8 bases. V shed 2 bases and J 1 base; nucleotides not matched to a gene: 6. CDR1 MNHEY and CDR2 SVGEGT come from the germline V gene. This CDR3 spans 16 amino acids. Here the CDR3 reads CASSYPRQGTNTEAFF. The CDR3 DNA is TGTGCCAGCAGTTACCCTCGACAGGGGACGAACACTGAAGCTTTCTTT.